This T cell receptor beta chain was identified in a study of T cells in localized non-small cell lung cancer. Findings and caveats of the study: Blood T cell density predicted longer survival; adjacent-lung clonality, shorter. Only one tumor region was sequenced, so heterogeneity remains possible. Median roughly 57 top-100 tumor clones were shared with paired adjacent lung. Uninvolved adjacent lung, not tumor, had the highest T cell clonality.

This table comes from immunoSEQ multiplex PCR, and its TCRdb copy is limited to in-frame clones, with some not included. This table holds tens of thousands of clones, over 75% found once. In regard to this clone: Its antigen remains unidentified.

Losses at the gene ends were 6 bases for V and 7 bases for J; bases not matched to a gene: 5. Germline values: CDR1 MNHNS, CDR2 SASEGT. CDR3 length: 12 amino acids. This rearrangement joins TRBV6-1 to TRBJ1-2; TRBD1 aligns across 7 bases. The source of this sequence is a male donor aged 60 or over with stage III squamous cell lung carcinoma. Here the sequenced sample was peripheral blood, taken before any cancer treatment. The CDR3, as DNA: TGTGCCAGCAGACAGGGGTCGAGTGGCTACACCTTC. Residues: CASRQGSSGYTF.